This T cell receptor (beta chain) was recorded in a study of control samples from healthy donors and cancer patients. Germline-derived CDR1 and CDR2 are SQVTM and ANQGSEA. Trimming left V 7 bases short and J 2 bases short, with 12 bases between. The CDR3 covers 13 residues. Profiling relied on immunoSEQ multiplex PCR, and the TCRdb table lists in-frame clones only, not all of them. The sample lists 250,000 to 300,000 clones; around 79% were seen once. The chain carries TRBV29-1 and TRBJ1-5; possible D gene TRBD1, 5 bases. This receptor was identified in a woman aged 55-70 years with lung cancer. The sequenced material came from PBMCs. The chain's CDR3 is CSAAGTRNQPQHF. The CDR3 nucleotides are TGCAGCGCTGCGGGGACTCGCAATCAGCCCCAGCATTTT.